This entry features one T cell receptor beta chain sequence. Using immunoSEQ multiplex PCR, the repertoire was profiled, and TCRdb retains in-frame clones only, with some absent. The sample records about 2,200,000 clones, about 93% being singletons. It was CD45RO-negative cells, positively selected for CCR7, that made up naive CD8 cells, with terminally differentiated effector memory CD45RA+ cells excluded. This entry comes from a study of shared clonotypes between healthy human individuals. This CDR3 is built from 14 residues. V shed 4 bases and J shed 4 bases, with 13 bases lying between them. Germline assignment: CDR1 SNHLY and CDR2 FYNNEI.

The receptor's source is a young man in good health. Some clones in this sample may be carry-over from other donors' samples. The chain uses TRBV2 and TRBJ1-2; unclear D gene. The sequenced sample consisted of naive CD8+ T cells from PBMCs. CDR3 nucleotide sequence: TGTGCCAGCAGTGTTTGGGGAAGCGGCTATGGCTACACCTTC. Protein sequence: CASSVWGSGYGYTF. The full variable domain, rest sourced from reference TRBV2 and TRBJ1-2, is EPEVTQTPSHQVTQMGQEVILRCVPISNHLYFYWYRQILGQKVEFLVSFYNNEISEKSEIFDDQFSVERPDGSNFTLKIRSTKLEDSAMYFCASSVWGSGYGYTFGSGTRLTVV.